The present TCR gamma chain was sequenced within a study of Vδ1+ human thymocytes. Study-wide findings and caveats: The authors advised highly purified populations and single-cell validation. TRG sequences recurred across donors, whereas TRD sequences stayed essentially private. Thymic TRG and TRD repertoires appeared highly polyclonal, with Gaussian CDR3 length distributions.

J was trimmed by 5 bases and V by 0 bases; bases with no gene match: 6. The CDR3 runs 15 residues. In germline, CDR1 is GITISATS, CDR2 ISYDGTV (reference sequence). RNA was extracted from the cells and then reverse transcribed. CDR3 amplicons came from multiplex PCR with pooled V-gene forward and constant-region reverse primers. TCRdb re-processed the multiplex PCR reads using CATT. The table includes roughly 7,000 gamma-chain clones, roughly 40% detected once. The sorted cells were CD3+ Vdelta1+ Vdelta2- thymocytes from alphabeta-depleted thymus. Notes on this clone: Antigen: not known.

The clonotype originates from a boy less than two years old who had congenital heart surgery. What was sequenced was Vdelta1+ gamma-delta thymocytes from the thymus. Subset: FACS-sorted CD3+ TCRalphabeta- TCRVdelta1+ TCRVdelta2- thymocytes. The V gene is TRGV9, the J gene TRGJP2. CDR3 bases: TGTGCCTTGTGGGAGGTGCGGAGAAGTGATTGGATCAAGACGTTT. Residues: CALWEVRRSDWIKTF.